The clone carrying this TCR beta chain was counted ten times or more. This sample was included in a study of CD8 T cells in ankylosing spondylitis. TCRdb itself ran the 5' RACE reads through MiXCR, one entry per CDR3 protein. In the table there are over 150,000 distinct CDR3 sequences, roughly 18% of which are singletons. This CDR3 is built from 17 residues. J gave up 0 bases and V 6 bases, and 4 bases lay outside the gene matches. The chain employs TRBV12-3 or TRBV12-4 and TRBJ2-2; 13 bases agree with TRBD2. The source of this sequence is a male donor aged 10 to 30 with ankylosing spondylitis or in good health (not recorded which). Input material: blood, either unsorted or a sorted T cell fraction (not recorded which). The CDR3 bases are TGTGCCAGCAGGAAGGGACTAGCGGGACCGAACACCGGGGAGCTGTTTTTT. The encoded protein is CASRKGLAGPNTGELFF.